Listed below are T cell receptor beta chains from one sample, sequenced in a study of OX40 agonist ivuxolimab in advanced cancers. Clones were sequenced by immunoSEQ multiplex PCR, and TCRdb holds only the in-frame ones, with some missing. The table includes roughly 45,000 clones, about 86% detected once. The material sequenced was CD4+ or CD8+ T cells sorted from blood, taken in a trial of the OX40 agonist ivuxolimab. The receptor set was obtained from an adult with an advanced solid tumor such as melanoma, head and neck, liver or kidney cancer. CDR3s include the opening cysteine and the closing phenylalanine or tryptophan. Each record gives: J gene, V gene, clone size, D gene, CDR3 DNA, CDR3 protein. D genes are given only for firm matches. Size is stated for part of the rows, as once, few or many counts, or as a class when the clone is expanded.

>TRBJ2-5|TRBV7-9|.|.
TGTGCCAGCAGCGGTAGAGGGGCCCAAGAGACCCAGTACTTC
CASSGRGAQETQYF
>TRBJ2-3|TRBV7-3|.|TRBD2
TGTGCCAGCAGCTACGGGAGGGGAGTCACAGATACGCAGTATTTT
CASSYGRGVTDTQYF
>TRBJ2-1|TRBV4-1|.|.
TGCGCCAGCAGCCAAGAACTAGCAAGGGTATATGAGCAGTTCTTC
CASSQELARVYEQFF
>TRBJ2-6|TRBV6-5|.|.
TGTGCCAGCAGTTACTCGAGACCCTCTGGGGCCAACGTCCTGACTTTC
CASSYSRPSGANVLTF
>TRBJ1-6|TRBV7-3|.|.
TGTGCCAGCAGCTTAGGGAGTGGGGTCTTTAATTCACCCCTCCACTTT
CASSLGSGVFNSPLHF
>TRBJ2-1|TRBV13|once|.
TGTGCCAGCAGCGCCGTCCAGGGGGGTCTCAATGAGCAGTTCTTC
CASSAVQGGLNEQFF
>TRBJ2-1|TRBV19|.|.
TGTGCCAGTAGTAACAGGGATCTGAACAATGAGCAGTTCTTC
CASSNRDLNNEQFF
>TRBJ2-1|TRBV5-4|.|TRBD1
TGTGCCAGCAGCCAGGGGGACAGTAGCTCCTACAATGAGCAGTTCTTC
CASSQGDSSSYNEQFF
>TRBJ2-2|TRBV7-6|.|.
TGTGCCAGCAGTTTTCCGACCGGGGAGCTGTTTTTT
CASSFPTGELFF
>TRBJ1-5|TRBV6-6|.|.
TGTGCCAGCAGATTTCCGGGGGGCGAGCAGCCCCAGCATTTT
CASRFPGGEQPQHF
>TRBJ1-4|TRBV10-3|.|.
TGTGCCATCGGGTCAGGGGCTCGGGAAAAACTGTTTTTT
CAIGSGAREKLFF
>TRBJ2-5|TRBV29-1|.|TRBD2
TGCAGCGCGGGACTAGCGGGAGGGATCGGGGAGACCCAGTACTTC
CSAGLAGGIGETQYF
>TRBJ2-3|TRBV27|.|TRBD1
TGTGCCATCCGACAGGGCCTCACAGATACGCAGTATTTT
CAIRQGLTDTQYF
>TRBJ2-1|TRBV5-4|.|TRBD1
TGTGCCAGCAGTGCCGGGACAGGGCTTTTATATGAGCAGTTCTTC
CASSAGTGLLYEQFF
>TRBJ2-7|TRBV14|.|.
TGTGCCAGCAGCCAAGGGCAACGTTGGGCCGACGAGCAGTACTTC
CASSQGQRWADEQYF
>TRBJ2-4|TRBV7-4|.|.
TGTGCCAGCAGCAAAGAGGTGGCTAGTTTGGACAAAAACATTCAGTACTTC
CASSKEVASLDKNIQYF
>TRBJ1-5|TRBV28|.|TRBD1
TGTGCCAGCAATAAGTCGGACAGGGGTTCTTCTCAGCCCCAGCATTTT
CASNKSDRGSSQPQHF
>TRBJ2-3|TRBV7-3|.|.
TGTGCCAGCAGCTCCTATGACACAGATACGCAGTATTTT
CASSSYDTDTQYF
>TRBJ2-7|TRBV4-1|.|TRBD1
TGCGCCAGCAGCCAAGGCCCCGGGACAGGGCAGGGCGAGCAGTACTTC
CASSQGPGTGQGEQYF
>TRBJ2-1|TRBV19|.|.
TGTGCCAGTAGCACGTCGTGGGGCGCTTCGGACAATGAGCAGTTCTTC
CASSTSWGASDNEQFF
>TRBJ1-5|TRBV13|.|.
TGTGCCAGCAGCTTTACCGGGACACGAGGGGTATATAGCAATCAGCCCCAGCATTTT
CASSFTGTRGVYSNQPQHF
>TRBJ2-3|TRBV5-4|.|.
TGTGCCAGCATGGAGGGCCCTAGCACAGATACGCAGTATTTT
CASMEGPSTDTQYF
>TRBJ1-2|TRBV29-1|.|.
TGCAGCGTTGAAGATCTGGGAGGGGGCTACACCTTC
CSVEDLGGGYTF
>TRBJ2-5|TRBV7-8|.|.
TGTGCCAGCAGCTCCGTCACGGGCCAAGAGACCCAGTACTTC
CASSSVTGQETQYF
>TRBJ2-7|TRBV7-3|.|.
TGTGCCAGCAGTCGAGACAGTTCCTACGAGCAGTACTTC
CASSRDSSYEQYF
>TRBJ2-7|TRBV6-1|few|TRBD1
TGTGCCAGCAGCCGGGACAGGGGGGCCGAGCAGTACTTC
CASSRDRGAEQYF
>TRBJ2-2|TRBV11-2|once|TRBD2
TGTGCCAGCAGCTTAATGGGAGGTGCGGGAGGCGCCGGGGAGCTGTTTTTT
CASSLMGGAGGAGELFF
>TRBJ2-3|TRBV5-1|.|TRBD2
TGCGCCAGCAGCCCCCCGGGACTAGCGGGAGGGCTTGTTTCGCAGTATTTT
CASSPPGLAGGLVSQYF
>TRBJ2-2|TRBV5-1|.|.
TGCGCCAGCAGCAGGAAGGGGGCCGGGGAGCTGTTTTTT
CASSRKGAGELFF
>TRBJ2-2|TRBV11-2|.|.
TGTGCCAGCAGCTTATCATCTACAGAAGACACCGGGGAGCTGTTTTTT
CASSLSSTEDTGELFF
>TRBJ1-1|TRBV18|.|.
TGTGCCAGCTCACCACCGAAGGTCCTGAACACTGAAGCTTTCTTT
CASSPPKVLNTEAFF
>TRBJ1-5|TRBV18|once|.
TGTGCCAGCTCACCTGACCTCGATAGCAATCAGCCCCAGCATTTT
CASSPDLDSNQPQHF
>TRBJ2-3|TRBV27|.|TRBD2
TGTGCCAGCAGTTTACCGGGACTATGGGAGCCGTATTTT
CASSLPGLWEPYF
>TRBJ1-2|TRBV6-1|.|.
TGTGCCAGCAGTGTAATCTATGGCTACACCTTC
CASSVIYGYTF
>TRBJ1-2|TRBV6-5|.|.
TGTGCCACATCCCACGACAGAAGTGGCTACACCTTC
CATSHDRSGYTF